A single T cell receptor (beta chain) is shown here with its context. Its antigen is still unknown. A read error is possible here, since a much larger clone lies one base away. This entry comes from a study of T cells in Graves' hyperthyroidism and ophthalmopathy. Broader study findings: Ophthalmopathy could be told apart from stable hyperthyroidism with a 13 V-J model.

The study left out patients who had uncontrolled infection, other autoimmune disease, pregnancy or lactation. It was less than 13 ml of fresh peripheral blood that supplied the PBMCs. Germline trimming cut 4 bases from V and 3 bases from J; bases unmatched to any gene: 3. CDR3 length: 13 residues. The germline CDR1 and CDR2 sequences are SGDLS and YYNGEE. Amplification yielded TCR beta CDR3 regions, with RNA transcripts as the source. The HTBI primer set served for first-round RT-PCR of the TCR CDR3. TCRdb used MiXCR to reprocess the multiplex PCR reads, holding one entry per CDR3 protein. The profile shows hundreds of thousands of distinct CDR3 sequences, around 38% of them singletons.

Sample: blood. The clonotype was recovered from a young man with Graves' hyperthyroidism. The chain joins TRBV9 to TRBJ2-7, with TRBD2 identical over 8 bases. The CDR3, as DNA: TGTGCCAGCAGCATGAGCGGGAGCTACGAGCAGTACTTC. Translating it yields CASSMSGSYEQYF.